Each of the 5 T cell receptor beta chains below was sequenced from the same sample in a study of T cells after yellow fever vaccination. TCRdb ran MiXCR on the 5' RACE reads and lists one entry per CDR3 protein. The sample consists of about 310,000 distinct CDR3 sequences, roughly 3.5% of them appearing once. The material was PBMCs, obtained on the day of the yellow fever booster vaccination. Receptor source: a man aged 18 to 30 who received the YFV17D yellow fever vaccine.

V is TRBV28 and J is TRBJ2-7; tentatively, D is TRBD2 (7 bases). CDR3 length equals 15 residues. Germline-derived CDR1 and CDR2 are MDHEN and SYDVKM. This CDR3 reads CASSFGGQGTYERYV. The CDR3 nucleotides are TGTGCCAGCAGTTTCGGGGGGCAGGGGACCTACGAGCGGTACGTC.

Many counts were recorded for this clonotype. This rearrangement joins TRBV7-9 to TRBJ1-1, with TRBD1 matching 7 bases. V dropped 5 bases and J dropped 2; count of bases not matched to a gene: 14. There are 17 residues in the CDR3. Per the germline V gene, CDR1 is SEHNR and CDR2 is FQNEAQ (reference sequence). The CDR3: CASSLWPGQNLNTEAFF. CDR3 in DNA: TGTGCCAGCAGCCTCTGGCCGGGACAGAATCTAAACACTGAAGCTTTCTTT.

This clonotype occurred many times. This chain uses TRBV20-1 with TRBJ2-3; TRBD2 aligns across 8 bases. With 6 bases clipped from V and 4 bases from J, the junction kept 6 bases outside the gene matches. This CDR3 spans 13 amino acids. Germline loops: CDR1 DFQATT, CDR2 SNEGSKA (reference sequence). The CDR3 DNA reads as TGCAGTGCCCCGGGACTAGGTGCAGATACGCAGTATTTT. Translation: CSAPGLGADTQYF.

In its sample, this clonotype was seen many times. DNA of the CDR3: TGTGCCAGCAGCCAAAAACAGGGAGACTACAATGAGCAGTTCTTC. Encoded protein: CASSQKQGDYNEQFF. The chain combines TRBV11-3 with TRBJ2-1; TRBD1 might be the D (6 bases). Trimming pared 5 bases from V and 3 bases from J, leaving 14 bases between. Looked up from germline, CDR1 is SGHNT and CDR2 is YENEEA. CDR3 length equals 15 residues. Drawing the rest from reference TRBV11-3 and TRBJ2-1, the complete variable domain is EAGVVQSPRYKIIEKKQPVAFWCNPISGHNTLYWYLQNLGQGPELLIRYENEEAVDDSQLPKDRFSAERLKGVDSTLKIQPAELGDSAVYLCASSQKQGDYNEQFFGPGTRLTVL.

This clonotype is medium-sized within its sample. The CDR3 region is CASSLGISGQGYEQYF. For the CDR3, the DNA is TGTGCCAGCAGCTTAGGGATCTCGGGACAGGGCTACGAGCAGTACTTC. V is TRBV13 and J is TRBJ2-7; 9 bases align to TRBD1. Losses at the gene ends were 0 bases for V and 3 bases for J; bases not matched to a gene: 6. This CDR3 has 16 residues. Germline V gives CDR1 PRHDT, CDR2 FYEKMQ (reference sequence).